These 20 T cell receptor beta chains share one sample of origin, sequenced in a study of T cells after somatic rescue of genetic block. Sequenced by immunoSEQ multiplex PCR; TCRdb stores in-frame clones only, minus some. The table has 85,000 to 90,000 clones, about nine tenths seen once. Source material: peripheral blood mononuclear cells (PBMCs). These receptors were taken from a woman between 18 and 29 years old.

The gene calls are TRBV19 and TRBJ1-3; possible D gene TRBD1, 6 bases. V was pared by 9 bases and J by 4 bases, with 22 bases between. The length of the CDR3 is 16 residues. Germline values: CDR1 LNHDA, CDR2 SQIVND (reference sequence). For the CDR3, the DNA is TGTGCCAGCACCCAGGCTCTGGGGGCAGAAGGAAACACCATATATTTT. It encodes CASTQALGAEGNTIYF. Full variable domain (missing parts from reference TRBV19 and TRBJ1-3): DGGITQSPKYLFRKEGQNVTLSCEQNLNHDAMYWYRQDPGQGLRLIYYSQIVNDFQKGDIAEGYSVSREKKESFPLTVTSAQKNPTAFYLCASTQALGAEGNTIYFGEGSWLTVV.

J is TRBJ2-1 and V is TRBV5-1, with D uncertain. Germline CDR1 SGHRS, CDR2 YFSETQ. The CDR3 extends over 14 amino acids. The V end lost 4 bases, the J end lost 6 bases, and 14 bases lay between the germline ends. The CDR3 loop reads CASSDAGSPNEQFF. CDR3 nucleotides: TGCGCCAGCAGCGACGCAGGCTCCCCCAATGAGCAGTTCTTC.

This chain connects TRBV28 to TRBJ1-3, with TRBD1 matching 8 bases. The V and J ends lost 2 bases and 2 bases, in that order; junction bases with no gene match: 2. Germline CDR1 reads MDHEN; CDR2 reads SYDVKM. The CDR3 is 15 amino acids. As DNA, the CDR3 is TGTGCCAGCAGTTTAGGGACAGGCCCTGGAAACACCATATATTTT. This gives the protein CASSLGTGPGNTIYF.

This rearrangement joins TRBV4-1 to TRBJ1-1; D gene uncertain. The V gene's germline CDR1 is MGHRA and CDR2 YSYEKL. This CDR3 contains 17 residues. Trimming took off 4 bases at V and 0 bases at J, with 18 bases between the two ends. The DNA for the CDR3 is TGCGCCAGCAGCCGGTGGACCGCCGCCGGGATGAACACTGAAGCTTTCTTT. Its protein is CASSRWTAAGMNTEAFF.

This chain uses TRBV10-2 with TRBJ2-1; TRBD2 is a possible D gene (6 bases). V lost 5 bases and J lost 8, with 16 bases in between. This CDR3 spans 14 amino acids. Germline CDR1 WSHSY, CDR2 SAAADI. The CDR3 DNA sequence: TGCGCCAGCAGTTCCCTGCTAGCGAAGGATGAGCAGTTCTTC. It codes for CASSSLLAKDEQFF.

On this clone: The junction does not match germline at one end; this may be a read error. The chain has TRBV7-7 and TRBJ2-5; possible D gene TRBD1, 6 bases. CDR1 SSHAT and CDR2 FNYEAQ come from the germline V gene (reference sequence). CDR3 length: 16 residues. The CDR3 protein is CASSQGSALSQETQYF. The CDR3 coding sequence is TGTGCTAGCAGCCAGGGGTCCGCGCTTTCCCAAGAGACCCAGTACTTC.

CDR3 DNA sequence: TGTGCCAGCGGTGGGTGGGTGAACACCGGGGAGCTGTTTTTT. Amino acids: CASGGWVNTGELFF. The chain couples TRBV11-2 to TRBJ2-2, with D unresolved. The germline V gene encodes CDR1 SGHAT and CDR2 FQNNGV. V gave up 8 bases and J gave up 1 base, with 11 bases separating them. The CDR3 covers 14 residues.

This chain uses TRBV11-3 with TRBJ1-1; TRBD1 might be the D (5 bases). V lost 5 bases and J lost 6, with 16 bases in between. Germline CDR1 reads SGHNT; CDR2 reads YENEEA. The length of the CDR3 is 14 residues. The CDR3 is CASSLAGRGAEAFF. The CDR3 bases are TGTGCCAGCAGCCTAGCAGGGCGCGGGGCTGAAGCTTTCTTT. Complete variable domain (other parts from reference TRBV11-3 and TRBJ1-1): EAGVVQSPRYKIIEKKQPVAFWCNPISGHNTLYWYLQNLGQGPELLIRYENEEAVDDSQLPKDRFSAERLKGVDSTLKIQPAELGDSAVYLCASSLAGRGAEAFFGQGTRLTVV.

V gene TRBV28 combines with J gene TRBJ1-2; D possibly corresponds to TRBD1 (6 bases). The CDR3 covers 14 residues. Trimming stripped 5 bases from V and 4 bases from J, with 14 bases between. Germline CDR1 is MDHEN and CDR2 is SYDVKM. Here the CDR3 DNA reads TGTGCCAGCAGTCCGATCAGGGGATTCTATGGCTACACCTTC. Translated, it gives CASSPIRGFYGYTF.

The CDR3 DNA sequence: TGTGCCAGCGGATCGATCGGGACAGGGGGTGAGCAGTACTTC. The encoded protein is CASGSIGTGGEQYF. V usage is TRBV25-1 and J usage is TRBJ2-7; 11 nucleotides agree with TRBD1. The CDR3 loop spans 14 amino acids. The ends lost 8 bases at V and 7 bases at J; junction bases unmatched: 10. From germline, CDR1 is MGHDK and CDR2 SYGVNS.

DNA for the CDR3: TGTGCCTCCGGGACCAGGAGCTATGAGCAGTTCTTC. Translation: CASGTRSYEQFF. The rearrangement links TRBV7-9 to TRBJ2-1; TRBD1 or TRBD2 may be the D gene (5 bases each). The CDR3 contains 12 residues. V shed 11 bases and J shed 8 bases, with 16 bases lying between them. Per germline, CDR1 SEHNR and CDR2 FQNEAQ (reference sequence).

This chain links TRBV19 with TRBJ2-7, with 9 positions matching TRBD2. The CDR3 loop spans 16 amino acids. Germline V gene lookup returns CDR1 LNHDA and CDR2 SQIVND (reference sequence). The J segment lost 4 bases and the V segment lost 5 bases, leaving 12 bases of the junction unmatched. Here the CDR3 DNA reads TGTGCCAGTAGTTTTACCATAGCGGGAGCGGGTTACGAGCAGTACTTC. Residues: CASSFTIAGAGYEQYF.

CDR3 DNA: TGTGCCAGCAGTTTATCGATGGGCCCGCGCACAGATACGCAGTATTTT. It specifies CASSLSMGPRTDTQYF. The chain couples TRBV27 to TRBJ2-3, with unresolved D. The V and J ends lost 0 bases and 1 base respectively, with 11 bases between them. From germline, CDR1 is MNHEY and CDR2 SMNVEV (reference sequence). The CDR3 contains 16 residues.

The chain uses TRBV30 and TRBJ2-1, with a weak D call TRBD2 (5 bases). CDR1 is GTSNPN, CDR2 SVGIG, per germline (reference sequence). The ends were cut back, 1 base at V and 4 bases at J, with 20 bases in the middle. The CDR3 spans 17 residues. CDR3 amino acids: CAWSAPRTSPRYNEQFF. CDR3 in DNA: TGTGCCTGGAGTGCGCCCCGGACTTCCCCCCGTTACAATGAGCAGTTCTTC.

The chain carries TRBV11-2 and TRBJ1-1; D is undetermined. V lost 5 bases, J lost 2 bases, and 18 bases lay in between. Germline CDR1 SGHAT, CDR2 FQNNGV. The CDR3 covers 16 residues. The CDR3: CASSLMSRHINTEAFF. CDR3 bases: TGTGCCAGCAGCCTCATGTCGAGACACATTAACACTGAAGCTTTCTTT. Variable domain in full (rest from reference TRBV11-2 and TRBJ1-1): EAGVAQSPRYKIIEKRQSVAFWCNPISGHATLYWYQQILGQGPKLLIQFQNNGVVDDSQLPKDRFSAERLKGVDSTLKIQPAKLEDSAVYLCASSLMSRHINTEAFFGQGTRLTVV.

This clone has just a few counts. The CDR3 loop reads CASSFGPYEQYF. The CDR3 region has the DNA TGTGCCAGCAGCTTTGGGCCATACGAGCAGTACTTC. The chain joins TRBV5-4 to TRBJ2-7; D not resolved. This CDR3 is 12 amino acids long. The germline V gene has CDR1 SGHNT and CDR2 YYREEE (reference sequence). The ends were cut back, 2 bases at V and 4 bases at J, with 7 bases in the middle.

The chain couples TRBV28 to TRBJ2-2; D ambiguous. Looked up from germline, CDR1 is MDHEN and CDR2 is SYDVKM. The CDR3 loop spans 14 amino acids. V lost 3 bases and J lost 1, with 6 bases in between. The DNA for the CDR3 is TGTGCCAGCAGTTTCTGGTGGAACACCGGGGAGCTGTTTTTT. Translating gives CASSFWWNTGELFF.

The chain is built from TRBV27 and TRBJ1-1; weak D call: TRBD1 (5 bases). The CDR3 is 15 residues long. Trimming shortened V by 4 bases and J by 4 bases, and 16 bases separated the two germline ends. Germline loops: CDR1 MNHEY, CDR2 SMNVEV (reference sequence). CDR3 amino acids: CASSSIGGGLTEAFF. The CDR3 coding sequence is TGTGCCAGCAGTTCCATCGGGGGGGGTCTCACTGAAGCTTTCTTT.

V is TRBV4-3 and J is TRBJ1-5, with TRBD1 as a possible D gene (5 bases). This CDR3 spans 13 amino acids. Trimming removed 2 bases from V and 6 bases from J, with 8 bases in between. Per the germline V gene, CDR1 is LGHNA and CDR2 is YSLEER. In DNA, the CDR3 is TGCGCCAGCAGCCAACGGGGGGGTCAGCCCCAGCATTTT. This codes for CASSQRGGQPQHF.

The chain combines TRBV5-4 with TRBJ2-1; D possibly corresponds to TRBD2 (6 bases). The V gene's germline CDR1 is SGHNT and CDR2 YYREEE (reference sequence). V was pared by 2 bases and J by 6 bases, with 15 bases between. The CDR3 runs to 15 residues. CDR3 in amino acids: CASSFERDLSNEQFF. The CDR3, as DNA: TGTGCCAGCAGCTTTGAACGGGACTTGAGCAATGAGCAGTTCTTC.